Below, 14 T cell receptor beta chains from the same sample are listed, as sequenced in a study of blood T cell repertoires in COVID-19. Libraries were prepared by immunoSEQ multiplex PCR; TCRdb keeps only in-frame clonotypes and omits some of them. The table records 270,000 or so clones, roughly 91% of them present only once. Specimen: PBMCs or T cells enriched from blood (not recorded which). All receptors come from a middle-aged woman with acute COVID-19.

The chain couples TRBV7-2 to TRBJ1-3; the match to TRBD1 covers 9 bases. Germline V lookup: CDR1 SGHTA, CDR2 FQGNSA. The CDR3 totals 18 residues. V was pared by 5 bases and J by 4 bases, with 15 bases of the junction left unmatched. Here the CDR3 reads CASSPLGQGFFSGNTIYF. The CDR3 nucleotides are TGTGCCAGCAGCCCCCTGGGACAGGGATTCTTTTCGGGAAACACCATATATTTT.

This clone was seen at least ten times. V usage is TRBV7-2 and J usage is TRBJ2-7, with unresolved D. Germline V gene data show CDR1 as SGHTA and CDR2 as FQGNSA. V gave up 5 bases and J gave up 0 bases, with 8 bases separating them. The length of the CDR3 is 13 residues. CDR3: CASSREISYEQYF. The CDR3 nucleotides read TGTGCCAGCAGCCGCGAGATCTCCTACGAGCAGTACTTC.

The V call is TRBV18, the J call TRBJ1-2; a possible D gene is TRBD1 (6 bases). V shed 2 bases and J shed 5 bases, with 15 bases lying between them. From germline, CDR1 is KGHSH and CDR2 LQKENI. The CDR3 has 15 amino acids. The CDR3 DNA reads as TGTGCCAGCTCACCATCCCACAGGGAAAAGTATGGCTACACCTTC. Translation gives CASSPSHREKYGYTF. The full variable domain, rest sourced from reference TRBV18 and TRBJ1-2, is NAGVMQNPRHLVRRRGQEARLRCSPMKGHSHVYWYRQLPEEGLKFMVYLQKENIIDESGMPKERFSAEFPKEGPSILRIQQVVRGDSAAYFCASSPSHREKYGYTFGSGTRLTVV.

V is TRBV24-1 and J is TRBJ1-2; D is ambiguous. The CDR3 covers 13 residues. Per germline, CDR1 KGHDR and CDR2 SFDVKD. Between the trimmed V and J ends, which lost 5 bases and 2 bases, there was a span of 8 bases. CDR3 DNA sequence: TGTGCCACCAGTGTCGACGGGAACTATGGCTACACCTTC. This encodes CATSVDGNYGYTF.

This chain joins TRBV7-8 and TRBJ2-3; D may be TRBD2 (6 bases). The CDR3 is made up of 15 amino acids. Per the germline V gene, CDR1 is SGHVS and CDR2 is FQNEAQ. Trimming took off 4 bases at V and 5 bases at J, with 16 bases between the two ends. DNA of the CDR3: TGTGCCAGCAGCTCCGGGGGTTGGGTGGGAGATACGCAGTATTTT. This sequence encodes CASSSGGWVGDTQYF. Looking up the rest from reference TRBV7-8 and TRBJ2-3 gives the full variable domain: GAGVSQSPRYKVAKRGQDVALRCDPISGHVSLFWYQQALGQGPEFLTYFQNEAQLDKSGLPSDRFFAERPEGSVSTLKIQRTQQEDSAVYLCASSSGGWVGDTQYFGPGTRLTVL.

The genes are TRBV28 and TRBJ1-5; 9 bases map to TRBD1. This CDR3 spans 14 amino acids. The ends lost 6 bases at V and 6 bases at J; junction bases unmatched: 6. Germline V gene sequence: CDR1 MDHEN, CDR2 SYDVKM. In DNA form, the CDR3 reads TGTGCCAGCAGGCTTACAGGGGGCGCTCAGCCCCAGCATTTT. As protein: CASRLTGGAQPQHF. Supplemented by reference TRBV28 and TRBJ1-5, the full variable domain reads DVKVTQSSRYLVKRTGEKVFLECVQDMDHENMFWYRQDPGLGLRLIYFSYDVKMKEKGDIPEGYSVSREKKERFSLILESASTNQTSMYLCASRLTGGAQPQHFGDGTRLSIL.

The CDR3: CASRSGFSANYGYTF. DNA for the CDR3: TGTGCCAGCCGTTCAGGATTTTCGGCTAACTATGGCTACACCTTC. This rearrangement joins TRBV7-2 to TRBJ1-2; no clear D gene. CDR3 size: 15 residues. V was cut by 8 bases and J by 0 bases, with 16 bases left in between. Germline loops: CDR1 SGHTA, CDR2 FQGNSA.

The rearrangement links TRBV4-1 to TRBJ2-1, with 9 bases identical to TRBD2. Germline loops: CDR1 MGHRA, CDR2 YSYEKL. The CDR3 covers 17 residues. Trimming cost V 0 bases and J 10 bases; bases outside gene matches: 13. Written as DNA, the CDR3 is TGCGCCAGCAGCCAAGATCCGACTAGCGGACGACATCGGGAGCAGTTCTTC. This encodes CASSQDPTSGRHREQFF.

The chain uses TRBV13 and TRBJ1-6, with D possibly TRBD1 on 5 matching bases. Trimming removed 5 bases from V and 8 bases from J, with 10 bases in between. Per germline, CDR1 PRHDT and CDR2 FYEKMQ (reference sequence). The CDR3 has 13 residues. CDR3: CASSLRVDSPLHF. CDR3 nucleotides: TGTGCCAGCAGCCTCAGGGTTGATTCACCCCTCCACTTT.

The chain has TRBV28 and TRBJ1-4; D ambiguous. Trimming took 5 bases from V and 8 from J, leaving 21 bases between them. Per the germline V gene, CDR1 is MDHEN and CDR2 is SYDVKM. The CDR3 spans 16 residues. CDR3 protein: CASSPPPGQRGEKLFF. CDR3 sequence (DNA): TGTGCCAGCAGTCCCCCCCCGGGCCAGCGAGGGGAAAAACTGTTTTTT.

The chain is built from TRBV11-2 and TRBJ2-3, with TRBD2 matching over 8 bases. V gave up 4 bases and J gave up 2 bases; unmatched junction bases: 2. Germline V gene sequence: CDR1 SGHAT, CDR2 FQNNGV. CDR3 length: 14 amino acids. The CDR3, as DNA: TGTGCCAGCAGCTCAGCGGGAGACACAGATACGCAGTATTTT. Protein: CASSSAGDTDTQYF.

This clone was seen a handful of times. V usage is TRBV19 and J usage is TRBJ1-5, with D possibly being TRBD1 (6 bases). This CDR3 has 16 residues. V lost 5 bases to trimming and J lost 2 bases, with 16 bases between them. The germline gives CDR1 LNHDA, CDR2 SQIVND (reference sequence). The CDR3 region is CASSSGGRGGNQPQHF. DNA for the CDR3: TGTGCCAGTAGTTCTGGCGGCAGGGGTGGCAATCAGCCCCAGCATTTT.

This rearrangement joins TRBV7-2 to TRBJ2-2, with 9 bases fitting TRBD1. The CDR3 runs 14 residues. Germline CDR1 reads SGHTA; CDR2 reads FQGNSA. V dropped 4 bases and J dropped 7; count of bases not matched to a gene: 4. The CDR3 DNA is TGTGCCAGCAGCTCGGACAGGGGAATCGGGGAGCTGTTTTTT. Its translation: CASSSDRGIGELFF.

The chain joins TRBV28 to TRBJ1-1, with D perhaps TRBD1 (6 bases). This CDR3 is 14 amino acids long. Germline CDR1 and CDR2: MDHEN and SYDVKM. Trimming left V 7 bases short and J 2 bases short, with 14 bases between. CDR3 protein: CASTSGHFNTEAFF. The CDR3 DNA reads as TGTGCCAGCACCTCGGGACACTTTAACACTGAAGCTTTCTTT.